This T cell receptor (beta chain) was documented in a study of cytomegalovirus exposure and HLA in healthy donors. Study summary: From 190 million or so T cells, an earlier analysis saw around 120 million unique TCR beta sequences.

As to this clone: Its cognate antigen is unknown.

V was trimmed by 0 bases and J by 4 bases, leaving 12 bases between them. CDR3 length equals 15 residues. Germline CDR1 LNHDA, CDR2 SQIVND (reference sequence). A multiplex PCR was run with 60 Vbeta primers and 13 Jbeta primers. Produced via immunoSEQ multiplex PCR; TCRdb's table is partial and in-frame only. This sample has 250,000 to 350,000 clones; 86% occur once, and the top ten carry around 4.2%. Study conclusions and caveats: The classifier, whose performance was assessed in both the original and validation cohorts, reportedly diagnosed cytomegalovirus status with high specificity and sensitivity. TCR beta V- and J-gene trimming, according to a later analysis, was linked to a missense DCLRE1C variant. There were several of the most significant clusters that appeared linked to common viral pathogens in a later analysis.

This sequence originates from a middle-aged man in good health and CMV-seropositive. This chain uses TRBV19 with TRBJ1-2; D ambiguous. The sample comprised PBMCs. DNA of the CDR3: TGTGCCAGTAGTATAGATAACGAGCTATCCTATGGCTACACCTTC. Translated: CASSIDNELSYGYTF.